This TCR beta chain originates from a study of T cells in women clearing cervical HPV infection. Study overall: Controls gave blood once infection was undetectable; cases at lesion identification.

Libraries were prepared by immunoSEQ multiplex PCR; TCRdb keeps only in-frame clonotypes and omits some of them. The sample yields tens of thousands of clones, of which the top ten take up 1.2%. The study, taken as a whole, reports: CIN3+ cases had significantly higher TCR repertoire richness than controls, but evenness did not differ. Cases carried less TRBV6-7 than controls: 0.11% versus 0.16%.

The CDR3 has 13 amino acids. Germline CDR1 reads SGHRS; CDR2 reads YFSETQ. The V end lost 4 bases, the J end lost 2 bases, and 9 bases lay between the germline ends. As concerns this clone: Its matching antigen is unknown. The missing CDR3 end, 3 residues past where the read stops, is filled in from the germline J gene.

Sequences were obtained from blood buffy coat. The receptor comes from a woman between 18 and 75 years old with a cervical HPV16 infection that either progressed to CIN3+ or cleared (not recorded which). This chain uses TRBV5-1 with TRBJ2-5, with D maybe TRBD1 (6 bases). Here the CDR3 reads CASSPGQQETQYF. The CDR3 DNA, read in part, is TGCGCCAGCAGCCCGGGACAACAAGAGACC. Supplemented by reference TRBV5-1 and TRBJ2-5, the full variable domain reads KAGVTQTPRYLIKTRGQQVTLSCSPISGHRSVSWYQQTPGQGLQFLFEYFSETQRNKGNFPGRFSGRQFSNSRSEMNVSTLELGDSALYLCASSPGQQETQYFGPGTRLLVL.